This note documents a single T cell receptor (beta chain) sequence. Its antigen target is currently unknown. No base quality information exists; no much larger clone differs at one position. Libraries came from the immunoSEQ multiplex PCR assay. A mixture of 60 forward primers for TCR Vbeta segments and 13 reverse primers for TCR Jbeta segments was used in the multiplex PCR. The CDR3 region of rearranged TCR beta genes was amplified from genomic DNA by a multiplex PCR assay. The amplified TCR beta libraries were sequenced on the Illumina HiSeq System as 87-base-pair reads. The source study handled its data this way. In a later analysis, about 80 million unique TCR beta chains were counted across the approximately 640 repertoires, and some 10 million of these chains were shared by at least two donors. Raw reads were error-corrected and collapsed into unique sequences with a nearest-neighbor algorithm that merged closely related sequences to remove PCR and sequencing errors. To assign V, D and J gene segments, CDR3 sequences were aligned to IMGT reference sequences. For a sequence to be retained, at least a six-nucleotide match to both a V gene segment and a J gene segment was required. Rearrangements were called productive when the CDR3 lacked stop codons and stayed in frame with V and J; all others were non-productive. Following IMGT convention, CDR3 was defined as the stretch from the second conserved V-encoded cysteine up to the conserved J-encoded phenylalanine. The earlier analysis of 450 to 750 of the donors excluded any sequence lacking an unambiguous match to a single V gene segment. An earlier analysis of 500 to 700 of the donors classified V segments as functional when productive rearrangements were above 56.7% and as segregating when the standard deviation between donors was above 5%. A statistical classification framework was developed to diagnose cytomegalovirus status using the catalog of TCR beta chain sequences. In a later analysis, V and J genes were assigned by comparing TCR nucleotide sequences against IMGT/GENE-DB human TR gene sequences. The TCRdist pipeline was used in a later analysis to assign CDR3 sequences and most-parsimonious VDJ recombination scenarios. In a later analysis, each TCR beta chain was defined by its CDR3 amino acid sequence together with its V-gene family, and reads without a unique V-gene family were excluded. In a later analysis, 450 to 600 highly shared, low-generation-probability nucleotide sequences were removed to address suspected cross-contamination and a sequencing artifact. In a later analysis, a clonal expansion index for each public chain was calculated from normalized within-repertoire ranks of inferred template counts. In a later analysis, generation probabilities were computed with a VDJ recombination model fitted to out-of-frame rearrangements, and the resulting probabilities were checked against IGoR. Hypergeometric tests were used in a later analysis to score TCR-TCR, TCR-HLA and TCR-CMV co-occurrence, with a repertoire-size bias correction applied to the TCR pairs. A later analysis estimated false discovery rates by permuting HLA or CMV assignments 20 times. A later analysis grouped co-occurring TCRs with DBSCAN, adding TCRdist sequence similarity when clustering within HLA-allele-positive subsets. Repertoires with fewer than 30,000 or more than 120,000 public chains were left out of co-occurrence clustering, as were five repertoires with anomalous nucleotide sharing. TCRdb stores this immuneACCESS table with in-frame sequences only. Part of the clones is absent; in the studies checked, under half of the shortfall reflects unresolved V genes, and no reason is known for the rest. V, J and clone size are those of that table, while D and trimming were read from the DNA. This sample comprises some 100,000 clones, approximately 82% of them detected only once. Of the sample, 1.2% is held by the ten largest clones.

This sample was included in a study of cytomegalovirus exposure and HLA in healthy donors (dated by TCRdb to about 2017). Looking at the study overall: In an earlier analysis of 550 to 750 of the donors, around 300 Gb of sequence data and 95 million to 130 million unique TCR beta sequences from about 179 million T cells were reported. Around 300 gigabases of sequencing data and approximately 85 million unique TCR sequences were included in an early release covering over 600 HLA-typed donors. On average, about 200,000 unique TCR beta nucleotide sequences were sequenced per donor among about 400 genotyped donors of the cohort, with roughly 18% of those sequences being non-productive. Besides the first cohort of about 730 subjects, a separate validation cohort made up of 120 different subjects was used. All discovery cohort repertoires had been generated on a single sequencing platform. To predict cytomegalovirus infection status, the study brought together high-throughput TCR immunosequencing, statistical association of individual TCRs with disease status, and machine learning. HLA typing covered class I and class II loci at four-digit resolution. In a later analysis, previously published TCR beta repertoires from 550 to 700 donors were re-analyzed and high-resolution HLA genotyping was added so that TCR occurrence patterns could be studied. In the later analysis, no new phenotypic data were used to find candidate immune exposures; instead, reliance was placed on TCR beta sequences and their occurrence across donors. A later genetic analysis took genome-wide SNP genotypes for 398 of the 666 donors and used that subset as a discovery cohort. The number of typed donors differed by locus: roughly 629-630 for A, B, C, DRB1 and DQB1; approximately 520 for DQA1; around 610 for DPA1; and roughly 450 for DPB1. An earlier analysis of 587 of the donors used high-throughput TCR beta sequencing to judge whether each TCR beta V gene segment behaved as functional or pseudogenic. About five DR-DQ haplotypes were handled as single units for association and clustering because linkage in the cohort was strong. The study was designed to test whether signatures of past pathogen exposure could be identified by cataloging public T cell receptors. The genetic ancestry cluster associated with self-reported Caucasian donors included about 81% of the roughly 390 genotyped donors. The study used immunosequencing to profile the T cell repertoires of around 600 subjects and linked those repertoires to cytomegalovirus serostatus. Alongside the repertoire data, information on donor age, sex, ethnicity and CMV serostatus was compiled.

Findings and caveats that apply to the study as a whole: Because some donors lacked HLA typing at each locus, the association tests relied only on the typed subset. Some IMGT-functional V segments, including TRBV6-2 and TRBV6-3, could not be told apart with the 87-base-pair reads, so those segments were excluded. In a later analysis, TCR association rates were found to vary across HLA loci, with the most associated TCRs seen for DRB1 alleles and the fewest for HLA-C alleles. A group of highly shared sequence variants was considered likely to be a technical artifact of the sequencing pipeline. Roughly uniform sequencing depth across donors was assumed in presence/absence analyses, although this assumption may not hold. Three of the identified cytomegalovirus-associated TCR beta chains were confirmed in vitro to be specific for cytomegalovirus antigens. The classifier was reported to diagnose cytomegalovirus status with high specificity and sensitivity in both the original and validation cohorts. According to the authors, the approach could potentially be generalized to other disease states and immunological phenotypes. A later genetic analysis reported fewer N-insertions in productive TCRs among donors in an Asian-associated ancestry cluster than the approximately 700-donor mean. In this cohort, only TCR beta chains were sequenced, and detectable features were limited by the absence of alpha or paired-chain data. CMV serostatus was the only immune exposure information available for the cohort. In a later genetic analysis, a missense DCLRE1C variant was associated with V-gene and J-gene trimming of TCR beta chains, and the association was replicated in an independent cohort. At a false discovery rate of 0.05, a later analysis linked about 16,000 TCR beta sequences to specific HLA alleles. A later analysis reported that several top co-occurrence clusters appeared linked to parvovirus B19, influenza, CMV and Epstein-Barr virus. Strong co-occurrence of HLA alleles, especially DR and DQ, made assigning TCR associations to individual alleles difficult. The study listed 164 TCR beta chains as associated with cytomegalovirus. Linkage disequilibrium might explain the correlated functional status among segregating V segments, but an unknown experimental factor could not be excluded. While some public TCRs were present in many individuals, most TCR sequences turned up only very rarely across donors. In an earlier analysis of more than 450 of the donors, most TCR beta V segments were observed in productive rearrangements about 87% or about 30% of the time, broadly matching IMGT annotations. A further reported finding was that TCR beta sequences accurately predicted the HLA-A and HLA-B alleles for most subjects in the first cohort. Compared with equally common non-associated chains, HLA-associated TCR beta chains in a later analysis were more clonally expanded and had lower generation probabilities. Approximately 18 rarely observed V segments, including chromosome 9 orphons, were excluded from the earlier analysis of several hundred of the donors because counts were too low. Most CMV-associated TCR beta chains appeared to be HLA-restricted in a later analysis, and the HLA associations seemed to be driven largely by CMV exposure.

The cohort comprised some 730 healthy bone marrow donors. At the time of sampling, every cohort member was nominally healthy, though immune exposures that went unrecorded were likely present. The donor was CMV seronegative and belonged to the group of 380 or so seronegative cohort members. Every donor gave a peripheral blood sample, and the peripheral blood mononuclear cells from that sample were used for TCR beta sequencing. Genomic DNA was extracted from the blood cell samples with the Qiagen DNeasy Blood Extraction Kit. The CDR3, from cysteine to phenylalanine, totals 17 residues. Only the CDR3 region is kept as DNA, spanning 51 bases read in frame from base 1. According to the germline V gene (reference sequence), CDR1 reads SEHNR and CDR2 reads FQNEAQ. Here V drops 5 bases and J drops 4 bases, and the junction holds 8 bases not matched to any gene.

This sequence uses TRBV7-9 and TRBJ2-5, and TRBD2 aligns with 15 junction nucleotides. The source is a woman under 30 in good health and CMV-seronegative. The material sequenced was PBMCs. The CDR3 protein sequence reads: CASSLRTSGREVETQYF. The sequenced DNA: TGTGCCAGCAGCCTCCGGACTAGCGGGAGGGAGGTAGAGACCCAGTACTTC.